Below, 5 T cell receptor beta chains from the same sample are listed, as sequenced in a study of T cells in Graves' hyperthyroidism and ophthalmopathy. RNA transcripts provided the source from which TCR beta CDR3 regions were amplified. TCR CDR3 regions were first amplified by RT-PCR with HTBI primers. TCRdb reanalysed the multiplex PCR reads using MiXCR and keeps one entry per CDR3 protein. The sample includes more than 500,000 distinct CDR3 sequences, about 15% of them seen just once. Sequencing used blood. The receptor source for this set is a woman between 40 and 55 years old with Graves' ophthalmopathy.

The genes are TRBV5-1 and TRBJ2-7, with D perhaps TRBD1 or TRBD2 (5 bases each). Trimming stripped 0 bases from V and 3 bases from J, with 16 bases between. Germline assignment: CDR1 SGHRS and CDR2 YFSETQ. The CDR3 covers 16 residues. DNA for the CDR3: TGCGCCAGCAGCTTGGGGGGGACGCTAGGAGACTACGAGCAGTACTTC. Its translation: CASSLGGTLGDYEQYF.

The table lists this clonotype with many counts. The chain joins TRBV12-3 or TRBV12-4 to TRBJ1-1, with D possibly being TRBD1 (6 bases). Trimming left V 7 bases short and J 7 bases short, with 13 bases between. This CDR3 comprises 12 residues. This chain's CDR3 is CASTLGANEAFF. CDR3 in DNA: TGTGCCAGCACCTTGGGGGCTAATGAAGCTTTCTTT.

In this sample, this clonotype turned up a few times. The chain employs TRBV12-3 or TRBV12-4 and TRBJ2-5; no reliable D call. The CDR3 is made up of 13 amino acids. Trimming stripped 6 bases from V and 5 bases from J, with 13 bases between. The CDR3 DNA reads TGTGCCAGCAGCTCATACCTTAGGGAGACCCAGTACTTC. Protein: CASSSYLRETQYF.

The rearrangement uses TRBV14 and TRBJ2-7; 7 nucleotides align to TRBD2. This CDR3 has 12 amino acids. V gave up 5 bases and J gave up 7 bases; unmatched junction bases: 5. Germline V CDR1 and CDR2: SGHDN, FVKESK. The CDR3 DNA reads as TGTGCCAGCAGCTGGACTAGAAATGAGCAGTACTTC. The encoded protein is CASSWTRNEQYF. Full variable domain (rest looked up from reference TRBV14 and TRBJ2-7): EAGVTQFPSHSVIEKGQTVTLRCDPISGHDNLYWYRRVMGKEIKFLLHFVKESKQDESGMPNNRFLAERTGGTYSTLKVQPAELEDSGVYFCASSWTRNEQYFGPGTRLTVT.

This clonotype showed up many times. The junction and the germline gene differ at one end; a read error may be behind it. V usage is TRBV12-3 or TRBV12-4 and J usage is TRBJ2-7; D call uncertain. CDR3 size: 14 residues. The DNA of the CDR3 is TGCGCCAGCAGCTTGCCCGGGCTTACCTACGAGCAGTACTTC. Translated: CASSLPGLTYEQYF.